This TCR beta chain was captured in a study of blood T cell repertoires in COVID-19. The table came from immunoSEQ multiplex PCR; TCRdb's copy has only in-frame clones and leaves some out. The sample has about 140,000 clones; roughly 90% are singletons. CDR1 MNHNY and CDR2 SVGAGI come from the germline V gene (reference sequence). There are 16 residues in the CDR3. Trimming cost V 0 bases and J 4 bases, with 12 bases left between them. Input material: peripheral blood. This chain uses TRBV6-6 with TRBJ2-2, with D perhaps TRBD1 (6 bases). The receptor comes from a man aged 50-60 years with active or convalescent COVID-19. CDR3 in amino acids: CASSYSGQGRTGELFF. The CDR3 region has the DNA TGTGCCAGCAGTTACTCGGGGCAGGGGCGCACCGGGGAGCTGTTTTTT.